These 11 T cell receptor beta chains were all obtained from the same sample, sequenced in a study of blood T cell repertoires in COVID-19. Measured with immunoSEQ multiplex PCR; TCRdb has only the in-frame clones, and not every one. This table holds around 37,000 clones, 70% to 90% found once. Material for sequencing was peripheral blood. The receptor set was obtained from a man aged 50-59 years with active COVID-19.

The chain combines TRBV7-9 with TRBJ2-2; 7 nucleotides match TRBD1. J gave up 0 bases and V 5 bases, and 6 bases lay outside the gene matches. The CDR3 length is 16 residues. Germline CDR1 SEHNR, CDR2 FQNEAQ (reference sequence). This CDR3 reads CASSPRTGPNTGELFF. The CDR3 DNA follows: TGTGCCAGCAGCCCCCGGACAGGCCCGAACACCGGGGAGCTGTTTTTT.

This clone was counted only a few times. The genes are TRBV4-1 and TRBJ1-1; no firm D call. Per germline, CDR1 MGHRA and CDR2 YSYEKL. The CDR3 length is 14 residues. Between the trimmed V and J ends, which lost 5 bases and 0 bases, there was a span of 10 bases. For the CDR3, the DNA is TGCGCCAGCAGCTCTCAGGTAATGAACACTGAAGCTTTCTTT. Protein: CASSSQVMNTEAFF.

This sequence joins TRBV10-2 and TRBJ2-6; tentative D call: TRBD2 (6 bases). This CDR3 is 17 amino acids long. The V and J ends lost 1 base and 2 bases respectively, with 12 bases between them. Germline CDR1 WSHSY, CDR2 SAAADI. The CDR3 sequence: CASSEFFGGPGANVLTF. DNA of the CDR3: TGCGCCAGCAGTGAGTTTTTTGGAGGGCCTGGGGCCAACGTCCTGACTTTC.

The chain uses TRBV27 and TRBJ2-7, with D perhaps TRBD1 (6 bases). The CDR3 is 12 amino acids. The V gene lost 2 bases and the J gene lost 4 bases, with 6 bases spanning the gap. Germline assignment: CDR1 MNHEY and CDR2 SMNVEV (reference sequence). CDR3 residues: CASSLTGYEQYF. CDR3 DNA sequence: TGTGCCAGCAGTTTAACAGGGTACGAGCAGTACTTC.

V and J are TRBV6-2 or TRBV6-3 and TRBJ1-3; D not resolved. CDR3 size: 14 residues. Germline CDR1 reads MNHEY; CDR2 reads SVGEGT. The V gene lost 6 bases and the J gene lost 0 bases, with 9 bases spanning the gap. CDR3 nucleotides: TGTGCCAGCAGCCGAGGGAACTCTGGAAACACCATATATTTT. Translating it yields CASSRGNSGNTIYF.

The chain carries TRBV27 and TRBJ2-7, with D possibly being TRBD1 (5 bases). The CDR3 contains 15 residues. Germline V gene data show CDR1 as MNHEY and CDR2 as SMNVEV (reference sequence). Trimming stripped 5 bases from V and 3 bases from J, with 17 bases between. CDR3 nucleotide sequence: TGTGCCAGCAGTAGGGTGACAGAAACGATCTACGAGCAGTACTTC. Amino acid sequence: CASSRVTETIYEQYF.

This clone showed up just a few times. The chain is built from TRBV5-1 and TRBJ2-7, with 9 bases matching TRBD2. The CDR3 runs to 16 residues. V dropped 2 bases and J dropped 3; count of bases not matched to a gene: 9. Germline V gene lookup returns CDR1 SGHRS and CDR2 YFSETQ. The DNA of the CDR3 is TGCGCCAGCAGCTTAGGTGCTAGCGGGGATTACTACGAGCAGTACTTC. Amino acid sequence: CASSLGASGDYYEQYF. Supplemented by reference TRBV5-1 and TRBJ2-7, the full variable domain reads KAGVTQTPRYLIKTRGQQVTLSCSPISGHRSVSWYQQTPGQGLQFLFEYFSETQRNKGNFPGRFSGRQFSNSRSEMNVSTLELGDSALYLCASSLGASGDYYEQYFGPGTRLTVT.

This chain joins TRBV28 and TRBJ1-3, with no clear D. The germline V gene encodes CDR1 MDHEN and CDR2 SYDVKM. CDR3 length: 12 residues. The V gene lost 10 bases and the J gene lost 5 bases, with 12 bases spanning the gap. The CDR3 DNA follows: TGTGCCACCAACCAACAGCGAAACACCATATATTTT. Translating gives CATNQQRNTIYF.

The chain has TRBV11-2 and TRBJ2-6; a possible D gene is TRBD1 (5 bases). V lost 5 bases and J lost 1, with 12 bases in between. Germline V gives CDR1 SGHAT, CDR2 FQNNGV. This CDR3 has 16 amino acids. CDR3 DNA sequence: TGTGCCAGCAGCCCGTCTCAGGGATCTGGGGCCAACGTCCTGACTTTC. It translates to CASSPSQGSGANVLTF.

The genes are TRBV28 and TRBJ1-1, with D perhaps TRBD1 (6 bases). Trimming shortened V by 5 bases and J by 0 bases, and 19 bases separated the two germline ends. The CDR3 spans 17 residues. The germline V gene has CDR1 MDHEN and CDR2 SYDVKM. In DNA form, the CDR3 reads TGTGCCAGCAGTCCCCTCCGGGACAAACTTATGAACACTGAAGCTTTCTTT. Its protein product is CASSPLRDKLMNTEAFF.

This clone was seen once. The chain recombines TRBV14 with TRBJ2-1, with 9 bases aligning to TRBD2. CDR1 SGHDN and CDR2 FVKESK come from the germline V gene. The CDR3 length is 18 residues. The ends lost 2 bases at V and 8 bases at J; junction bases unmatched: 16. CDR3 DNA sequence: TGTGCCAGCAGCCAATCGATGCTAGCGGGAAGAATTTGGCATGAGCAGTTCTTC. It specifies CASSQSMLAGRIWHEQFF.